Following are 14 T cell receptor beta chains from one sample sequenced in a study of cytomegalovirus exposure and HLA in healthy donors. PCR involved 60 Vbeta and 13 Jbeta primers. Measured with immunoSEQ multiplex PCR; TCRdb has only the in-frame clones, and not every one. The sample has about 99,000 clones, around 77% seen once. Sequencing used PBMCs. All receptors come from a man aged 35-49 years in good health and CMV-seronegative.

V and J are TRBV10-1 and TRBJ1-6, with 9 bases fitting TRBD1. This CDR3 region has 17 residues. In germline, CDR1 is WNHNN, CDR2 SYGVQD (reference sequence). Germline trimming cut 0 bases from V and 9 bases from J; bases unmatched to any gene: 9. CDR3 region: CASSESRAGQGGSPLHF. The CDR3, as DNA: TGCGCCAGCAGTGAGTCAAGAGCGGGACAGGGAGGTTCACCCCTCCACTTT.

The rearrangement links TRBV4-1 to TRBJ1-2, with D uncertain. The CDR3 spans 16 residues. In germline, CDR1 is MGHRA, CDR2 YSYEKL. With 0 bases removed from V and 4 bases from J, the gap between germline ends came to 15 bases. CDR3 loop: CASSQEAAVEGYGYTF. As DNA, the CDR3 is TGCGCCAGCAGCCAAGAGGCGGCAGTTGAGGGCTATGGCTACACCTTC.

J is TRBJ2-5 and V is TRBV11-2, with D perhaps matching TRBD1 (6 bases). Germline CDR1 is SGHAT and CDR2 is FQNNGV. The CDR3 sequence is 14 residues long. V dropped 1 base and J dropped 2 bases, with 8 bases sitting between them. CDR3: CASSLGTGQETQYF. Written as DNA, the CDR3 is TGTGCCAGCAGCTTAGGCACAGGGCAAGAGACCCAGTACTTC.

V gene TRBV5-8 combines with J gene TRBJ2-2; a weak D match, TRBD1 (6 bases). Trimming stripped 4 bases from V and 6 bases from J, with 13 bases between. The CDR3 runs to 14 residues. Germline CDR1 SGHTS, CDR2 YDEGEE. DNA for the CDR3: TGTGCCAGCAGCCCAAGTACAGGGTCCGGGGAGCTGTTTTTT. Its translation is CASSPSTGSGELFF.

This chain joins TRBV18 and TRBJ2-2; 12 positions match TRBD2. The V and J ends lost 2 bases and 1 base, in that order; junction bases with no gene match: 2. The CDR3 contains 17 residues. Germline CDR1 KGHSH, CDR2 LQKENI. CDR3 nucleotide sequence: TGTGCCAGCTCACCAGCGGGACTAGCGGGGAACACCGGGGAGCTGTTTTTT. Protein: CASSPAGLAGNTGELFF.

The chain employs TRBV30 and TRBJ1-6; a possible D gene is TRBD1 (6 bases). The length of the CDR3 is 17 residues. V lost 0 bases to trimming and J lost 1 base, with 13 bases between them. In germline, CDR1 is GTSNPN, CDR2 SVGIG (reference sequence). Written as DNA, the CDR3 is TGTGCCTGGAGTGTAAAGAACAGGGCTTCCTATAATTCACCCCTCCACTTT. Translation gives CAWSVKNRASYNSPLHF.

The chain employs TRBV6-6 and TRBJ1-3; weak D call: TRBD1 (5 bases). The CDR3 is 15 residues long. Looked up from germline, CDR1 is MNHNY and CDR2 is SVGAGI (reference sequence). The V end lost 2 bases, the J end lost 2 bases, and 10 bases lay between the germline ends. The CDR3 here is CASSYVDITGNTIYF. For the CDR3, the DNA is TGTGCCAGCAGTTACGTGGACATTACTGGAAACACCATATATTTT.

V gene TRBV29-1 combines with J gene TRBJ2-5; D remains ambiguous. The CDR3 runs to 12 residues. Trimming removed 2 bases at V and 2 bases at J, with 6 bases between. Germline V CDR1 and CDR2: SQVTM, ANQGSEA. CDR3 region: CSVEKQQETQYF. The CDR3 DNA reads as TGCAGCGTTGAAAAACAGCAAGAGACCCAGTACTTC.

The V and J genes are TRBV9 and TRBJ2-2; TRBD2 might be the D (5 bases). Trimming stripped 4 bases from V and 2 bases from J, with 12 bases between. The CDR3 covers 15 residues. Germline V gene lookup returns CDR1 SGDLS and CDR2 YYNGEE. CDR3 residues: CASSPGLQNTGELFF. CDR3 sequence (DNA): TGTGCCAGCAGCCCCGGACTTCAAAACACCGGGGAGCTGTTTTTT.

The chain has TRBV5-6 and TRBJ1-2; 8 bases align to TRBD1. CDR1 is SGHDT, CDR2 YYEEEE, per germline. Trimming took 0 bases from V and 4 from J; bases not matched to a gene: 8. This CDR3 has 16 amino acids. The CDR3 nucleotides are TGTGCCAGCAGCTTGGGTCCGAGACAGGGGTCCTATGGCTACACCTTC. This codes for CASSLGPRQGSYGYTF. Full variable domain (outside the CDR3, taken from reference TRBV5-6 and TRBJ1-2): DAGVTQSPTHLIKTRGQQVTLRCSPKSGHDTVSWYQQALGQGPQFIFQYYEEEERQRGNFPDRFSGHQFPNYSSELNVNALLLGDSALYLCASSLGPRQGSYGYTFGSGTRLTVV.

The chain employs TRBV7-9 and TRBJ2-7; TRBD1 agrees at 12 bases. J was trimmed by 4 bases and V by 4 bases; bases with no gene match: 11. The CDR3 loop spans 17 amino acids. CDR1 SEHNR and CDR2 FQNEAQ come from the germline V gene (reference sequence). DNA for the CDR3: TGTGCCAGCAGCTCGGGGACAGGGGGCGCAAAACCGTACGAGCAGTACTTC. It encodes CASSSGTGGAKPYEQYF.

The chain links TRBV30 to TRBJ1-3; 7 bases agree with TRBD1. V lost 4 bases and J lost 1; bases outside the gene matches: 7. The CDR3 totals 15 residues. CDR1 is GTSNPN, CDR2 SVGIG, per germline (reference sequence). The CDR3 DNA is TGTGCCTGGACTAGGGACAGAAGTTCTGGAAACACCATATATTTT. Encoded protein: CAWTRDRSSGNTIYF.

This clone showed up just a few times. The genes are TRBV5-4 and TRBJ2-1; 7 bases agree with TRBD1. CDR1 SGHNT and CDR2 YYREEE come from the germline V gene (reference sequence). This CDR3 spans 13 amino acids. With V trimmed by 0 bases and J by 7 bases, 1 base remained unmatched. The CDR3 sequence: CASSLDRGNEQFF. DNA of the CDR3: TGTGCCAGCAGCTTGGACAGGGGAAATGAGCAGTTCTTC.

This rearrangement joins TRBV14 to TRBJ2-7, with 8 positions matching TRBD2. CDR3 length: 15 amino acids. V lost 3 bases, J lost 1 base, and 5 bases stayed unmatched. Germline V gives CDR1 SGHDN, CDR2 FVKESK. CDR3 amino acids: CASSHDSGDSYEQYF. The CDR3 DNA follows: TGTGCCAGCAGCCATGATAGCGGGGATTCCTACGAGCAGTACTTC.